Reported below is one TCR beta chain. This clone was counted a single time. This clone's antigen is unknown. Per-base qualities were not stored, and no clone one base away is much larger. The CDR1 and CDR2 encoded by the germline V gene (reference sequence) are SGHNT and YYREEE. Relative to germline, V is missing 4 bases and J is missing 4 bases, with 13 bases of the junction outside any gene match. The CDR3 sequence holds 16 residues, the cysteine and phenylalanine included. Left in the record is the CDR3 DNA by itself, 48 bases read in frame from the first base. Each collaborating institution followed its own protocols to collect whole blood in K2EDTA tubes. For TCRbeta analysis, collaborators shipped samples as frozen whole blood, isolated PBMCs, or DNA extracted from either of those sample types. This sample is drawn from a study of blood T cell repertoires in COVID-19 (dated by TCRdb to about 2020). Some background on the complete study: Collaborator samples came from the United States, Italy and Spain and covered acute and convalescent phases of COVID-19. The prospective study material was composed of cDNA or gDNA derived from T cells, B-cell-depleted T cells, or PBMCs. HLA class I and class II types, where available, came from metadata supplied by the sample provider rather than from assay-based typing. The dataset comprised deeply sampled blood TCRbeta repertoires from subjects exposed to, actively infected with, or recovered from COVID-19. Sample metadata almost always included a de-identified subject ID, COVID-19 status, age in years and sex. The repertoires were released in a freely available public database intended as a resource for research on the immune response to SARS-CoV-2. The samples were drawn from two sources: the first 160 participants of the ongoing ImmuneRACE study, and about 1,300 subjects contributed by 6 global collaborators. Study-level results and caveats: The amount of clinical and demographic metadata varied by source and participant and was provided uncurated.

TCRbeta CDR3 regions were amplified from genomic DNA by means of the immunoSEQ Assay, a bias-controlled multiplex PCR. Per the source publication's procedure: Within the assay, amplification of reference gene primers was used to estimate how many nucleated cells each sample contained. To quantify the absolute abundance of each unique TCRbeta CDR3 rearrangement, sequence reads were collapsed and filtered. For each sample, productive Simpson clonality was calculated as the square root of Simpson's diversity index across productive rearrangements. TCRdb holds this immuneACCESS table with in-frame rearrangements only. Some clones are missing; in checked studies, unresolved V genes explain under half, and the rest has no known cause. V and J calls and clone size are given by that table; D and trimming were obtained from the DNA. This sample gives 46,000 or so clones in total; around four fifths of them show up just once. 10% to 15% of the sample is held by the ten biggest clonotypes.

This chain joins TRBV5-4 to TRBJ1-2; 7 central bases correspond to TRBD1. The receptor was isolated from a human donor in a cohort sampled during active COVID-19. The material sequenced was peripheral blood. In nucleotide form, the sequence is TGTGCCAGCAGCGCGGGACAGACCACGATGGCCTATGGCTACACCTTC. Translated, this gives CASSAGQTTMAYGYTF.